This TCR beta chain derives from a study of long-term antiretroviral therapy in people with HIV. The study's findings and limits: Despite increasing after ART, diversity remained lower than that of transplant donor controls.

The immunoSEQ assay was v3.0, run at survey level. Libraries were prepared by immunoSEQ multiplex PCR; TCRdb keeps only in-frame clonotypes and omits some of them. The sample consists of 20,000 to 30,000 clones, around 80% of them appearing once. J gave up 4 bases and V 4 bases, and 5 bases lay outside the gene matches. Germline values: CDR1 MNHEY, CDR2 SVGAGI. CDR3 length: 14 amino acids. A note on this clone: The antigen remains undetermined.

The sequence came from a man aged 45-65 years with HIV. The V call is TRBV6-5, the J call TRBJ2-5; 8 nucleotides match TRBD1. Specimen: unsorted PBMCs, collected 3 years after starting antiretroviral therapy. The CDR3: CASSLGRGLETQYF. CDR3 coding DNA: TGTGCCAGCAGTTTGGGCAGGGGGCTAGAGACCCAGTACTTC.